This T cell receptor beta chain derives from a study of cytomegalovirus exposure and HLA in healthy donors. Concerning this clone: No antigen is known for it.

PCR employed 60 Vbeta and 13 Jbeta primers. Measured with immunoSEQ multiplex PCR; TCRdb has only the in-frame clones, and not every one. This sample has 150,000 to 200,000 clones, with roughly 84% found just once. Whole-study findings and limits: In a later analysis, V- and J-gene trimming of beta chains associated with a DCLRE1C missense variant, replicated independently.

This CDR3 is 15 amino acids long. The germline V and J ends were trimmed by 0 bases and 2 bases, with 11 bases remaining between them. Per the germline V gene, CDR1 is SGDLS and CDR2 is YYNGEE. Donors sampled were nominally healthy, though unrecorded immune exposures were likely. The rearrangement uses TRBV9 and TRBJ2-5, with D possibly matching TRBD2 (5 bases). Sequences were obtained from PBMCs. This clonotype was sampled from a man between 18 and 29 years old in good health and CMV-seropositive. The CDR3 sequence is CASSVAAAEQETQYF. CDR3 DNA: TGTGCCAGCAGCGTAGCGGCAGCGGAACAAGAGACCCAGTACTTC.